This T cell receptor beta chain was obtained from a study of T cells in localized non-small cell lung cancer. Study outcomes and limitations: Only one tumor region went through sequencing, so heterogeneity may still be there. Uninvolved neighboring lung showed the greatest T cell clonality, exceeding tumor. Among the top 100 tumor clones, a median around 62 appeared in adjacent lung. Elevated blood T cell density was associated with longer overall survival.

V lost 0 bases, J lost 5 bases, and 11 bases lay in between. This CDR3 has 14 residues. The germline gives CDR1 LNHNV, CDR2 YYDKDF (reference sequence). The data were produced by immunoSEQ multiplex PCR, yet TCRdb's version contains in-frame clones alone and is incomplete. The sample consists of more than 30,000 clones, just under 80% of them appearing once. Note on this clone: The antigen remains unidentified.

The rearrangement uses TRBV15 and TRBJ2-7, with no clear D. This clonotype originated in an older male donor with stage II squamous cell lung carcinoma. The sample here was peripheral blood, taken before any cancer treatment. CDR3: CATSRDSLGNEQYF. The CDR3 bases are TGTGCCACCAGCAGAGATAGCCTAGGGAACGAGCAGTACTTC.